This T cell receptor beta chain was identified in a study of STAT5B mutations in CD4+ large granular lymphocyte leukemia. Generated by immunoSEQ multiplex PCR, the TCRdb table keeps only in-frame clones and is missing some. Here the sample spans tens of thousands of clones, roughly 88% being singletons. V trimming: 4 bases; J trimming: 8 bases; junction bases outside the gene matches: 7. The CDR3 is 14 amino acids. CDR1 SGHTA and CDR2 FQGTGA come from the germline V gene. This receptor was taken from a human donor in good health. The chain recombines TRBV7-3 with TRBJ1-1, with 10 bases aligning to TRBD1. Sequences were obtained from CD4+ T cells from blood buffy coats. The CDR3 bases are TGTGCCAGCAGCTCGGGACAGGGGACCCAAGAAGCTTTCTTT. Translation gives CASSSGQGTQEAFF.